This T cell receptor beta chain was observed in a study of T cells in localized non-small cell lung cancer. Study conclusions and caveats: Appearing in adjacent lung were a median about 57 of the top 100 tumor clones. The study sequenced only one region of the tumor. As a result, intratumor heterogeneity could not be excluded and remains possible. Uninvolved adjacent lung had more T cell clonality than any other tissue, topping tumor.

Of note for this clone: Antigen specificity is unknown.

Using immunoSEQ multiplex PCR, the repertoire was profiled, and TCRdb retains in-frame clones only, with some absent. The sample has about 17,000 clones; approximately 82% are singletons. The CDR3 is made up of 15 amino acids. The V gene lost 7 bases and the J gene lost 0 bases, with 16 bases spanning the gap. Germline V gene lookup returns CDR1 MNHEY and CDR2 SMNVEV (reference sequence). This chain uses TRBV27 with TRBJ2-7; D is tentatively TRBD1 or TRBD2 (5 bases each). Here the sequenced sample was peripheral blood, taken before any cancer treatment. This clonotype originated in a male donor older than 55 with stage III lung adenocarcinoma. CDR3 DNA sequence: TGTGCCAGCATCCTGACTTGGGGACGCTCCTACGAGCAGTACTTC. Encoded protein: CASILTWGRSYEQYF.